The 23 T cell receptor beta chains below all came from one sample that was sequenced in a study of T cells in Graves' hyperthyroidism and ophthalmopathy (dated by TCRdb to the late 2010s). Libraries were prepared through multiplex PCR. The reads were generated on an Illumina HiSeq 2000. Amplification of TCR beta CDR3 regions was carried out from RNA transcripts. The TCR CDR3 was subjected to a first round of RT-PCR using the HTBI primer set and the Qiagen OneStep RT-PCR kit. TCRdb itself trimmed the public reads at Q25 with fastp, ran MiXCR and retained productive beta chains. Each entry is one CDR3 protein sequence, shown with its most common DNA and genes. The sample table lists some 510,000 distinct CDR3 sequences, around 45% of them with a count of one. Roughly 8.2% of the sample belongs to the ten largest clones. What was sequenced was peripheral blood or thyroid tissue (not recorded which). These receptor sequences come from a woman under 30 with Graves' hyperthyroidism. Donor details come from another sample of the same person, matched by shared clones.

V and J are TRBV2 and TRBJ1-1; no firm D call. The CDR3 contains 13 residues. Germline V gives CDR1 SNHLY, CDR2 FYNNEI. V was pared by 8 bases and J by 3 bases, with 13 bases between. CDR3 DNA: TGTGCCAGCCATTCTGGATTTGACACTGAAGCTTTCTTT. This translates into CASHSGFDTEAFF.

This clonotype was seen a handful of times. J is TRBJ2-7 and V is TRBV19; TRBD2 agrees at 8 bases. The V gene's germline CDR1 is LNHDA and CDR2 SQIVND (reference sequence). Losses at the gene ends were 3 bases for V and 5 bases for J; bases not matched to a gene: 6. This CDR3 comprises 14 residues. CDR3 amino acids: CASSIAGGLNEQYF. In nucleotides, the CDR3 is TGTGCCAGTAGTATTGCGGGAGGACTCAACGAGCAGTACTTC.

As regards this clonotype: A read error is possible here, since a much larger clone lies one base away. This chain connects TRBV15 to TRBJ1-5, with D unclear. The CDR3 runs to 14 residues. The germline gives CDR1 LNHNV, CDR2 YYDKDF (reference sequence). Trimming shortened V by 0 bases and J by 6 bases, and 9 bases separated the two germline ends. CDR3 loop: CATSRDRGSQPQHF. The CDR3 DNA is TGTGCCACCAGCAGAGACAGAGGCAGTCAGCCCCAGCATTTT. The full variable domain, completed using reference TRBV15 and TRBJ1-5, is DAMVIQNPRYQVTQFGKPVTLSCSQTLNHNVMYWYQQKSSQAPKLLFHYYDKDFNNEADTPDNFQSRRPNTSFCFLDIRSPGLGDTAMYLCATSRDRGSQPQHFGDGTRLSIL.

This chain uses TRBV15 with TRBJ2-7, with 10 bases identical to TRBD1. Germline lookup yields CDR1 LNHNV and CDR2 YYDKDF (reference sequence). There are 15 residues in the CDR3. Trimming cost V 3 bases and J 2 bases; bases outside gene matches: 4. CDR3 DNA: TGTGCCACCAGCAGCGGACAGGGGGGGGCCTACGAGCAGTACTTC. Translating gives CATSSGQGGAYEQYF.

Regarding this clonotype: At one of its ends the junction is not consistent with the germline gene, which may arise from a read error. The chain employs TRBV29-1 and TRBJ2-7, with 10 bases identical to TRBD1. Germline CDR1 SQVTM, CDR2 ANQGSEA. The CDR3 consists of 8 residues. The CDR3 protein is CSVKGQGF. The DNA for the CDR3 is TGCAGCGTTAAGGGACAGGGGTTC.

To note about this clonotype: A single base separates this from a much larger clone, so it may be a read error. The chain has TRBV10-3 and TRBJ2-7, with TRBD1 identical over 7 bases. This CDR3 contains 13 residues. Germline assignment: CDR1 ENHRY and CDR2 SYGVKD. V shed 4 bases and J 4 bases; nucleotides not matched to a gene: 4. This CDR3 reads CAISVTGWYEQYF. The CDR3, as DNA: TGTGCCATCAGTGTGACAGGGTGGTACGAGCAGTACTTC.

The chain combines TRBV20-1 with TRBJ2-7; D not resolved. The V and J ends lost 0 bases and 1 base respectively, with 10 bases between them. Per the germline V gene, CDR1 is DFQATT and CDR2 is SNEGSKA (reference sequence). This CDR3 comprises 14 residues. The CDR3 loop reads CSARDPAHSYEQYF. The CDR3 nucleotides read TGCAGTGCTAGAGACCCGGCGCATTCCTACGAGCAGTACTTC.

The V gene is TRBV7-9, the J gene TRBJ2-3; TRBD1 agrees at 7 bases. The germline CDR1 and CDR2 sequences are SEHNR and FQNEAQ (reference sequence). V lost 5 bases, J lost 3 bases, and 8 bases stayed unmatched. The CDR3 contains 15 residues. In DNA form, the CDR3 reads TGTGCCAGCAGCCGTACAGGGGCAAAGACAGATACGCAGTATTTT. The encoded protein is CASSRTGAKTDTQYF.

The rearrangement joins TRBV24-1 to TRBJ1-2; TRBD1 matches 10 bases. The ends lost 11 bases at V and 4 bases at J; junction bases unmatched: 9. Germline V gene data show CDR1 as KGHDR and CDR2 as SFDVKD. This CDR3 has 14 amino acids. CDR3 loop: CASTRQGAIYGYTF. CDR3 nucleotide sequence: TGTGCCAGCACGAGACAGGGGGCAATCTATGGCTACACCTTC.

The chain combines TRBV6-1 with TRBJ2-7; D gene ambiguous. Germline-derived CDR1 and CDR2 are MNHNS and SASEGT. The V and J ends lost 7 bases and 1 base respectively, with 11 bases between them. The CDR3 totals 13 residues. The CDR3 loop is CASMRLYSYEQYF. The DNA for the CDR3 is TGTGCCAGCATGAGACTGTATTCCTACGAGCAGTACTTC.

This clonotype occurred many times. The chain recombines TRBV5-8 with TRBJ1-2, with D unclear. V lost 0 bases and J lost 1, with 13 bases in between. In germline, CDR1 is SGHTS, CDR2 YDEGEE. CDR3 length: 16 amino acids. The CDR3 nucleotides are TGTGCCAGCAGCTTGGAACGTGGGAACTTTAACTATGGCTACACCTTC. This translates into CASSLERGNFNYGYTF.

About this clonotype itself: A much bigger clone sits one base away, suggesting this may be a read error. The chain has TRBV9 and TRBJ1-1; D call uncertain. There are 14 residues in the CDR3. Germline V lookup: CDR1 SGDLS, CDR2 YYNGEE. In nucleotides, the CDR3 is TGTGCCAGCAGCGTAGGGGGAGAGAGAACTGAAGCTCTCTTT. Translated, it gives CASSVGGERTEALF.

This clonotype appeared once. This rearrangement joins TRBV10-3 to TRBJ2-7, with D maybe TRBD1 (5 bases). Germline lookup yields CDR1 ENHRY and CDR2 SYGVKD. This CDR3 contains 14 residues. The V end was cut by 0 bases, the J end by 9 bases, with 15 bases between. CDR3 loop: CAISESSGNYVQYF. The DNA of the CDR3 is TGTGCCATCAGTGAGTCTTCAGGGAACTATGTGCAGTACTTC.

This clonotype has only a few counts. A read error is possible here, since a much larger clone lies one base away. This sequence joins TRBV7-9 and TRBJ1-4; no reliable D call. The V end was cut by 5 bases, the J end by 6 bases, with 4 bases between. Germline V gives CDR1 SEHNR, CDR2 FQNEAQ (reference sequence). The CDR3 has 11 residues. CDR3: CASSQDEKLFF. CDR3 bases: TGTGCCAGCAGCCAGGATGAAAAACTGTTTTTT.

Only a few counts were recorded for this clonotype. V usage is TRBV7-2 and J usage is TRBJ1-2; 9 bases align to TRBD1. The germline V gene encodes CDR1 SGHTA and CDR2 FQGNSA. V gave up 5 bases and J gave up 3 bases; unmatched junction bases: 4. CDR3 size: 14 residues. CDR3 residues: CASSPTGGYYGYTF. In DNA form, the CDR3 reads TGTGCCAGCAGCCCGACAGGGGGTTACTATGGCTACACCTTC.

The chain is built from TRBV19 and TRBJ2-7, with 9 bases lining up with TRBD2. Per germline, CDR1 LNHDA and CDR2 SQIVND (reference sequence). Trimming removed 3 bases from V and 4 bases from J; junction bases left unmatched: 4. This CDR3 contains 14 residues. The DNA of the CDR3 is TGTGCCAGTAGTATGACAGCGGGAGGTTACGAGCAGTACTTC. It yields the protein CASSMTAGGYEQYF.

About this clonotype itself: Relative to the germline gene, one junction end is altered; a read error may explain this. The rearrangement joins TRBV10-3 to TRBJ1-6; no reliable D call. The CDR3 covers 12 residues. Germline V gene data show CDR1 as ENHRY and CDR2 as SYGVKD. The CDR3 nucleotides read TGTGCCAGCAGTTACGTCGGATCACCCCTCCACTTT. The encoded protein is CASSYVGSPLHF.

The chain is built from TRBV9 and TRBJ1-1; no reliable D call. The V and J ends lost 2 bases and 6 bases respectively, with 8 bases between them. CDR1 is SGDLS and CDR2 is YYNGEE in the germline V gene. The CDR3 sequence is 12 residues long. CDR3 sequence (DNA): TGTGCCAGCAGCGTGGTGTTACCTGAAGCTTTCTTT. It is translated as CASSVVLPEAFF.

This clonotype was observed a handful of times. At one boundary the junction diverges from the germline segment, which might be a read error. The gene calls are TRBV25-1 and TRBJ1-4; 7 bases line up with TRBD1. CDR3 length: 15 amino acids. Germline assignment: CDR1 MGHDK and CDR2 SYGVNS. The CDR3 is CASSEQGQIDEKLFF. The CDR3 region has the DNA TGCGCCAGCAGCGAACAGGGGCAGATCGATGAAAAACTGTTTTTT.

This clonotype was picked up a small number of times. V and J are TRBV2 and TRBJ1-2, with D unclear. Germline V lookup: CDR1 SNHLY, CDR2 FYNNEI. The CDR3 runs to 13 residues. Trimming left V 6 bases short and J 4 bases short, with 12 bases between. This CDR3 reads CASRTDPIYGYTF. The CDR3 DNA sequence: TGTGCCAGCAGAACCGACCCGATCTATGGCTACACCTTC.

Points on this clonotype: It may be a read error: a sequence one base away is much more abundant. CDR3 sequence: CASKRVNYGYTF. The CDR3 DNA reads as TGTGCCAGCAAGAGGGTTAACTATGGCTACACCTTC. The V call is TRBV2, the J call TRBJ1-2; D unclear. CDR3 length equals 12 residues. Germline V lookup: CDR1 SNHLY, CDR2 FYNNEI. Trimming stripped 7 bases from V and 1 base from J, with 7 bases between.

This chain connects TRBV7-2 to TRBJ2-7, with 10 bases matching TRBD1. In germline, CDR1 is SGHTA, CDR2 FQGNSA. The CDR3 spans 15 residues. V gave up 4 bases and J gave up 4 bases; unmatched junction bases: 7. The CDR3 nucleotides are TGTGCCAGCAGCTACGACAGGGGGCGGTTATACGAGCAGTACTTC. This translates into CASSYDRGRLYEQYF.

V usage is TRBV9 and J usage is TRBJ1-2; D is unresolved. Germline CDR1 SGDLS, CDR2 YYNGEE. The V and J ends lost 5 bases and 8 bases respectively, with 13 bases between them. This CDR3 has 12 amino acids. This CDR3 is CASSLGKSGYTF. The CDR3 coding sequence is TGTGCCAGCAGTCTTGGGAAAAGCGGCTACACCTTC.